The 20 T cell receptor beta chains below were found in one sample sequenced in a study of T cell changes during pregnancy in multiple sclerosis. Measured with immunoSEQ multiplex PCR; TCRdb has only the in-frame clones, and not every one. The repertoire holds some 52,000 clones, with more than 90% as singletons. The sequencing used CD4+ T cells from peripheral blood mononuclear cells, collected before pregnancy. The receptor source for this set is a female donor with multiple sclerosis, enrolled in a pregnancy study.

This rearrangement joins TRBV27 to TRBJ2-2; weak D call: TRBD1 (6 bases). The germline V gene encodes CDR1 MNHEY and CDR2 SMNVEV (reference sequence). The germline V and J ends were trimmed by 3 bases and 5 bases, with 10 bases remaining between them. CDR3 length: 14 amino acids. The CDR3 DNA reads TGTGCCAGCAGTTTTACTCAGGGGACCGGGGAGCTGTTTTTT. Amino acid sequence: CASSFTQGTGELFF.

V usage is TRBV19 and J usage is TRBJ1-2; D is perhaps TRBD1 (5 bases). The CDR3 consists of 15 residues. CDR1 and CDR2 from the germline V gene are LNHDA and SQIVND (reference sequence). With 5 bases removed from V and 2 bases from J, the gap between germline ends came to 15 bases. The CDR3 DNA follows: TGTGCCAGTAGTCCCCGTGGAGGGACGAACTATGGCTACACCTTC. Encoded protein: CASSPRGGTNYGYTF.

For this clone: Other DNA sequences in the sample encode the same CDR3. The CDR3 here is CASSPRTSGAYEQYF. In DNA, the CDR3 is TGTGCCAGCTCACCACGGACTAGCGGAGCCTACGAGCAGTACTTC. The V gene is TRBV18, the J gene TRBJ2-7, with 10 bases that match TRBD2. The CDR3 is made up of 15 amino acids. J lost 2 bases, V lost 1 base, and 2 bases had no gene match. In germline, CDR1 is KGHSH, CDR2 LQKENI.

The genes are TRBV7-2 and TRBJ1-4, with D perhaps TRBD1 (6 bases). In germline, CDR1 is SGHTA, CDR2 FQGNSA. The CDR3 consists of 15 residues. Deletions cut 4 bases from V and 7 bases from J, with 16 bases between. DNA of the CDR3: TGTGCCAGCAGCTCTTCAGGGTTGGGGGCTGAAAAACTGTTTTTT. Its translation: CASSSSGLGAEKLFF.

The chain has TRBV5-5 and TRBJ2-5; 8 bases map to TRBD2. Losses at the gene ends were 1 base for V and 9 bases for J; bases not matched to a gene: 11. The CDR3 contains 15 residues. The germline V gene encodes CDR1 SGHKS and CDR2 YYEKEE (reference sequence). The chain's CDR3 is CASSLRTSSSGAQYF. CDR3 sequence (DNA): TGTGCCAGCAGCTTGAGGACTAGCAGTTCCGGGGCCCAGTACTTC.

The chain combines TRBV30 with TRBJ2-7; TRBD1 might be the D (5 bases). Trimming stripped 2 bases from V and 2 bases from J, with 10 bases between. This CDR3 region has 13 residues. CDR1 is GTSNPN, CDR2 SVGIG, per germline (reference sequence). CDR3 sequence: CAWSTGMPYEQYF. The DNA for the CDR3 is TGTGCCTGGAGTACAGGTATGCCCTACGAGCAGTACTTC.

J is TRBJ1-4 and V is TRBV30; possible D gene TRBD1, 6 bases. Germline V gene lookup returns CDR1 GTSNPN and CDR2 SVGIG (reference sequence). This CDR3 comprises 17 residues. The V end was cut by 4 bases, the J end by 6 bases, with 24 bases between. CDR3 region: CAWTPQGNFLMDEKLFF. CDR3 nucleotides: TGTGCCTGGACTCCACAGGGAAATTTCCTTATGGATGAAAAACTGTTTTTT.

The J gene is TRBJ2-1, the V gene TRBV6-1; 11 positions agree with TRBD2. CDR1 is MNHNS and CDR2 is SASEGT in the germline V gene. The V gene end was trimmed by 4 bases and the J gene end by 9 bases; junction bases not matched to a gene: 8. This CDR3 comprises 15 residues. DNA of the CDR3: TGTGCCAGCAGTGTTACTAGCGGGAGACCGATTGAGCAGTTCTTC. It translates to CASSVTSGRPIEQFF.

This chain uses TRBV7-2 with TRBJ2-1; 9 bases agree with TRBD1. This CDR3 comprises 13 residues. Germline CDR1 is SGHTA and CDR2 is FQGNSA. The V and J ends lost 5 bases and 8 bases, in that order; junction bases with no gene match: 4. CDR3 loop: CASSTGQGYEQFF. As DNA, the CDR3 is TGTGCCAGCAGCACGGGACAGGGTTATGAGCAGTTCTTC.

The V gene is TRBV10-1, the J gene TRBJ2-7; possible D gene TRBD2, 6 bases. Trimming shortened V by 3 bases and J by 0 bases, and 9 bases separated the two germline ends. CDR1 and CDR2 (germline): WNHNN, SYGVQD (reference sequence). The CDR3 loop spans 14 amino acids. The CDR3 region is CASSDQRASYEQYF. CDR3 DNA: TGCGCCAGCAGTGACCAGCGGGCCTCCTACGAGCAGTACTTC.

The chain recombines TRBV4-1 with TRBJ1-4; TRBD1 matches at 8 bases. Germline CDR1 MGHRA, CDR2 YSYEKL. Trimming took 1 base from V and 10 from J; bases not matched to a gene: 8. This CDR3 region has 15 residues. In DNA form, the CDR3 reads TGCGCCAGCAGCCAAGGCGGACAGGGCGTCGGAAAACTGTTTTTT. It yields the protein CASSQGGQGVGKLFF.

The rearrangement uses TRBV19 and TRBJ2-5, with D tentatively TRBD1 (5 bases). CDR1 is LNHDA, CDR2 SQIVND, per germline (reference sequence). Between the trimmed V and J ends, which lost 6 bases and 2 bases, there was a span of 10 bases. The CDR3 covers 13 residues. The CDR3 sequence is CASRQDGQETQYF. The CDR3 region has the DNA TGTGCCAGTAGACAGGACGGACAAGAGACCCAGTACTTC.

The chain is built from TRBV28 and TRBJ2-1; the match to TRBD2 covers 7 bases. CDR1 is MDHEN, CDR2 SYDVKM, per germline. This CDR3 spans 16 amino acids. J lost 9 bases, V lost 4 bases, and 15 bases had no gene match. The CDR3 loop is CASSSSGASGAAEQFF. In nucleotides, the CDR3 is TGTGCCAGCAGTTCCTCCGGGGCTAGCGGCGCCGCTGAGCAGTTCTTC.

The chain uses TRBV5-6 and TRBJ2-3; D possibly corresponds to TRBD1 (5 bases). CDR1 and CDR2 (germline): SGHDT, YYEEEE. Trimming left V 3 bases short and J 1 base short, with 6 bases between. The CDR3 runs to 13 residues. The CDR3 DNA sequence: TGTGCCAGCAGCTCGACAGGCACAGATACGCAGTATTTT. Encoded protein: CASSSTGTDTQYF.

The table lists this clone with a count of one. V gene TRBV7-2 combines with J gene TRBJ2-1; D gene unclear. Germline V gene data show CDR1 as SGHTA and CDR2 as FQGNSA. The CDR3 has 15 amino acids. V dropped 2 bases and J dropped 7 bases, with 15 bases sitting between them. The CDR3 sequence is CASSLSVTRPNEQFF. In DNA form, the CDR3 reads TGTGCCAGCAGCTTAAGCGTCACGCGGCCAAATGAGCAGTTCTTC.

This chain uses TRBV2 with TRBJ2-5; 9 bases fit TRBD2. CDR3 size: 16 residues. V dropped 10 bases and J dropped 4; count of bases not matched to a gene: 16. CDR1 and CDR2 from the germline V gene are SNHLY and FYNNEI. The CDR3 nucleotides read TGTGCCATCAGACGTAGGCGGGAGGGCCTTCGAGAGACCCAGTACTTC. This codes for CAIRRRREGLRETQYF. Complete variable domain (other parts from reference TRBV2 and TRBJ2-5): EPEVTQTPSHQVTQMGQEVILRCVPISNHLYFYWYRQILGQKVEFLVSFYNNEISEKSEIFDDQFSVERPDGSNFTLKIRSTKLEDSAMYFCAIRRRREGLRETQYFGPGTRLLVL.

V gene TRBV30 combines with J gene TRBJ2-1, with 10 bases fitting TRBD2. Germline V gene lookup returns CDR1 GTSNPN and CDR2 SVGIG (reference sequence). V shed 3 bases and J 7 bases; nucleotides not matched to a gene: 0. The CDR3 sequence is 12 residues long. CDR3 sequence reads: CAWRGLANEQFF. For the CDR3, the DNA is TGTGCCTGGAGGGGACTAGCGAATGAGCAGTTCTTC. The complete variable domain, with remaining parts taken from reference TRBV30 and TRBJ2-1, reads SQTIHQWPATLVQPVGSPLSLECTVEGTSNPNLYWYRQAAGRGLQLLFYSVGIGQISSEVPQNLSASRPQDRQFILSSKKLLLSDSGFYLCAWRGLANEQFFGPGTRLTVL.

This sequence joins TRBV7-2 and TRBJ1-2; 9 positions agree with TRBD1. CDR3 length: 16 residues. J lost 4 bases, V lost 0 bases, and 6 bases had no gene match. Per the germline V gene, CDR1 is SGHTA and CDR2 is FQGNSA. The CDR3: CASSLAGTGPFYGYTF. Written as DNA, the CDR3 is TGTGCCAGCAGCTTAGCCGGGACAGGGCCATTCTATGGCTACACCTTC.

V and J are TRBV10-3 and TRBJ1-1; 11 nucleotides match TRBD1. V trimming: 6 bases; J trimming: 4 bases; junction bases outside the gene matches: 4. Germline loops: CDR1 ENHRY, CDR2 SYGVKD. This CDR3 is 14 amino acids long. The CDR3 bases are TGTGCCATCAGGGACAGGGGGCTGAGCACTGAAGCTTTCTTT. The encoded protein is CAIRDRGLSTEAFF.

V usage is TRBV6-6 and J usage is TRBJ2-7; no clear D. Per germline, CDR1 MNHNY and CDR2 SVGAGI (reference sequence). V gave up 8 bases and J gave up 4 bases, with 9 bases separating them. The CDR3 totals 11 residues. CDR3 sequence reads: CASRHYYEQYF. The DNA of the CDR3 is TGTGCCAGCCGACATTATTACGAGCAGTACTTC.